This TCR beta chain was retrieved from a study of blood T cell repertoires in COVID-19. Study at large: PBMCs, B-cell-depleted T cells, or T cells provided the cDNA or gDNA that made up the material.

This clone was counted only a few times. The age range of participants was about 18 to 95 years, with residence in around 22 US areas. In the authors' methods: Reference gene primer amplification yielded estimated nucleated cell counts. Profiling relied on immunoSEQ multiplex PCR, and the TCRdb table lists in-frame clones only, not all of them. That table furnishes V, J and clone size, whereas the DNA furnished D and trimming. Of about 280,000 clones listed, around 84% are singletons. The germline CDR1 and CDR2 sequences are GTSNPN and SVGIG (reference sequence). The CDR3 consists of 14 residues. V was pared by 1 base and J by 4 bases, with 11 bases between.

The clonotype originates from a man aged 40-50 years who had been exposed to COVID-19. The sequenced sample consisted of PBMCs or T cells enriched from blood (not recorded which). V usage is TRBV30 and J usage is TRBJ1-5; D not resolved. The CDR3 coding sequence is TGTGCCTGGAGTGAAGGGAGTAGGAATCAGCCCCAGCATTTT. Its protein product is CAWSEGSRNQPQHF.